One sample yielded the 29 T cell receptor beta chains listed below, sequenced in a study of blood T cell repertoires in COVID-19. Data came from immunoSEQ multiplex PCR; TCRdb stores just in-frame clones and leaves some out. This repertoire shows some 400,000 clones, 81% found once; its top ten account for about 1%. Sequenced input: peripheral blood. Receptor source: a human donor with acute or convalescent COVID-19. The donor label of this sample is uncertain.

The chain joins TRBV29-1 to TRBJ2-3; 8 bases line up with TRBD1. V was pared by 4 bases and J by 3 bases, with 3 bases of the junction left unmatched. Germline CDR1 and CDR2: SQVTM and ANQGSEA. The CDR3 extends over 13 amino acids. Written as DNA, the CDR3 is TGCAGCGTTGTCAGGGGGCGTACAGATACGCAGTATTTT. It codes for CSVVRGRTDTQYF.

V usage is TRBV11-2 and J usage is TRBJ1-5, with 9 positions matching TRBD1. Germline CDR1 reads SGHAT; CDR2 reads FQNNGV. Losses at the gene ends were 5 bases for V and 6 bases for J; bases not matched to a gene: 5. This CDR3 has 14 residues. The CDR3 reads CASSPGQGTQPQHF. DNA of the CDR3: TGTGCCAGCAGCCCGGGACAGGGTACTCAGCCCCAGCATTTT.

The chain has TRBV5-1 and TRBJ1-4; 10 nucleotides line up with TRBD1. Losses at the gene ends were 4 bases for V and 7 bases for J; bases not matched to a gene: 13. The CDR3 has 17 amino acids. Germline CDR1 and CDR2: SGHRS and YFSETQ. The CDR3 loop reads CASSRQSPTGGGEKLFF. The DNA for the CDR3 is TGCGCCAGCAGCCGCCAATCCCCGACAGGGGGCGGTGAAAAACTGTTTTTT.

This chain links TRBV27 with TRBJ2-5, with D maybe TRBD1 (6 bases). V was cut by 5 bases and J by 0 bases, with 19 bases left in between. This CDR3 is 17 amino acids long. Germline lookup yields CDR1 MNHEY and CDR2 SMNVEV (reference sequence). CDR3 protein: CASSLFLPGHNQETQYF. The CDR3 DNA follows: TGTGCCAGCAGTCTCTTCCTACCGGGACATAACCAAGAGACCCAGTACTTC.

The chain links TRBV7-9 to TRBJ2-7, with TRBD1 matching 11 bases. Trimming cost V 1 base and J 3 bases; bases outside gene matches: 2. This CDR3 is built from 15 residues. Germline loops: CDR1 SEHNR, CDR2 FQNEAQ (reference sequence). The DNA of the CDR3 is TGTGCCAGCAGCTTAGTGGGACAGGGGGGCTACGAGCAGTACTTC. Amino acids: CASSLVGQGGYEQYF.

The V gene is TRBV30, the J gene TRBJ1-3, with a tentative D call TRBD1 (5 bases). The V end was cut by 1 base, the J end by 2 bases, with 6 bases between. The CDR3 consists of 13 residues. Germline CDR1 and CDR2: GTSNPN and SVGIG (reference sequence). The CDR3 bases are TGTGCCTGGAGTGCCAGGGCTGGAAACACCATATATTTT. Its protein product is CAWSARAGNTIYF.

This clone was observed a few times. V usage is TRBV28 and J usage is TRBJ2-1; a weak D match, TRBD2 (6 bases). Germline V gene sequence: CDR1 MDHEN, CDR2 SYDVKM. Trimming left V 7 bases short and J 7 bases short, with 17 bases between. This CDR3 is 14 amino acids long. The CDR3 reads CASNWGGARNEQFF. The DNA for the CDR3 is TGTGCCAGCAATTGGGGAGGCGCACGAAATGAGCAGTTCTTC.

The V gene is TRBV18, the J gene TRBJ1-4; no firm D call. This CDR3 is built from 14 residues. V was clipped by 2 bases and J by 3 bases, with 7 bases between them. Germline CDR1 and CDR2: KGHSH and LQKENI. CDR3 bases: TGTGCCAGCTCACCATCCCTAGCTAATGAAAAACTGTTTTTT. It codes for CASSPSLANEKLFF.

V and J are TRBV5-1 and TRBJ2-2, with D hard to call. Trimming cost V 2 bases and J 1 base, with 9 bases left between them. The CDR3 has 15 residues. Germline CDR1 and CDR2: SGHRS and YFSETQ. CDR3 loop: CASSLMAVNTGELFF. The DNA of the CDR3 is TGCGCCAGCAGCTTAATGGCGGTGAACACCGGGGAGCTGTTTTTT. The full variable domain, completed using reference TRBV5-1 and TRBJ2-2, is KAGVTQTPRYLIKTRGQQVTLSCSPISGHRSVSWYQQTPGQGLQFLFEYFSETQRNKGNFPGRFSGRQFSNSRSEMNVSTLELGDSALYLCASSLMAVNTGELFFGEGSRLTVL.

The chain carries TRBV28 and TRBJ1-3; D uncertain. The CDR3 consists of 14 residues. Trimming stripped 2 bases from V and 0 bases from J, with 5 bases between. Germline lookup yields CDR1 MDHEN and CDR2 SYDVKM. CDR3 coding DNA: TGTGCCAGCAGTTTAAAACTCTCTGGAAACACCATATATTTT. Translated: CASSLKLSGNTIYF. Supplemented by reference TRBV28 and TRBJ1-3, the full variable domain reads DVKVTQSSRYLVKRTGEKVFLECVQDMDHENMFWYRQDPGLGLRLIYFSYDVKMKEKGDIPEGYSVSREKKERFSLILESASTNQTSMYLCASSLKLSGNTIYFGEGSWLTVV.

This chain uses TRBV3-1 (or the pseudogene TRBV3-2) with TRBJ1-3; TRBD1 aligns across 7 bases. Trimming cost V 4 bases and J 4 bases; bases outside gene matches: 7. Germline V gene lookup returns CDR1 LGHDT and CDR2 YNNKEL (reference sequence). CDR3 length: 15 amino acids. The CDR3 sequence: CASSLGGFSGNTIYF. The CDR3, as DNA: TGTGCCAGCAGCCTAGGGGGCTTTTCGGGAAACACCATATATTTT.

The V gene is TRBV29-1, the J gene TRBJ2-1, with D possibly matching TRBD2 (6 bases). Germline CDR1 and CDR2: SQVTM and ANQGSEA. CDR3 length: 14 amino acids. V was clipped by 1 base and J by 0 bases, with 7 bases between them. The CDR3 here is CSVEVRGSYNEQFF. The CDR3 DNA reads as TGCAGCGTTGAAGTGCGGGGCTCCTACAATGAGCAGTTCTTC.

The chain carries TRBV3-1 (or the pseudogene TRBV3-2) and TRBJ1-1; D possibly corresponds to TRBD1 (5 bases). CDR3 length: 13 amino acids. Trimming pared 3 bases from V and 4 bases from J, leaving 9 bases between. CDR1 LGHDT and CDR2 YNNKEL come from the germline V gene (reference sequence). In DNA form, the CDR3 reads TGTGCCAGCAGCCAGCAGGGTTCCACTGAAGCTTTCTTT. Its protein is CASSQQGSTEAFF.

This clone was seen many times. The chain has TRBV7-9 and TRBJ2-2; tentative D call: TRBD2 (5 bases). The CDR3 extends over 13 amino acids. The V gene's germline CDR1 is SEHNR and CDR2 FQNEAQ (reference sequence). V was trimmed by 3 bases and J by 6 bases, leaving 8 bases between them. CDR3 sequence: CASSLWRSGELFF. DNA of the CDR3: TGTGCCAGCAGCTTGTGGAGGTCCGGGGAGCTGTTTTTT.

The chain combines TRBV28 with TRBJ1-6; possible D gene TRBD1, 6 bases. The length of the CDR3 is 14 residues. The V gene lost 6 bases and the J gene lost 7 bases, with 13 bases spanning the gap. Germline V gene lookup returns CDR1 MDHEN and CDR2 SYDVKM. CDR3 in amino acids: CASRIDRTNSPLHF. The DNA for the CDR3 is TGTGCCAGCAGGATTGACAGGACCAATTCACCCCTCCACTTT.

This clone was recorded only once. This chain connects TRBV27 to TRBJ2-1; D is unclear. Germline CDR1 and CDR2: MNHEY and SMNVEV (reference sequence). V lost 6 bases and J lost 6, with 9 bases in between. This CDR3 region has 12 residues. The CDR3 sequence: CASSLPGNEQFF. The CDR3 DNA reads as TGTGCCAGCAGCCTACCCGGCAATGAGCAGTTCTTC.

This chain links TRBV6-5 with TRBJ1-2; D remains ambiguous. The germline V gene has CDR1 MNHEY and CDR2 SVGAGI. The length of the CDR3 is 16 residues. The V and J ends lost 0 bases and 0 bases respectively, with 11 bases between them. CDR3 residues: CASSYSRVLANYGYTF. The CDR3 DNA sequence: TGTGCCAGCAGTTACTCGAGGGTTCTCGCTAACTATGGCTACACCTTC.

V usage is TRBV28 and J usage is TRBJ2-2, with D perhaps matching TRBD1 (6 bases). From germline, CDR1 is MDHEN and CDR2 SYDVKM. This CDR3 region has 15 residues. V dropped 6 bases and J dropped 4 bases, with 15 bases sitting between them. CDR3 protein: CASSLDSRRTGELFF. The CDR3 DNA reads TGTGCCAGCAGCCTGGACAGCCGGCGCACCGGGGAGCTGTTTTTT.

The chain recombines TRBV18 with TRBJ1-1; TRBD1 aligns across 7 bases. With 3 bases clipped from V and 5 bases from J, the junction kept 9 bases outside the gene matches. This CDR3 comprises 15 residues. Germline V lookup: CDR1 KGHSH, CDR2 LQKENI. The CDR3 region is CASSPDRVASTEAFF. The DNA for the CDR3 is TGTGCCAGCTCACCTGACAGGGTGGCCTCTACTGAAGCTTTCTTT.

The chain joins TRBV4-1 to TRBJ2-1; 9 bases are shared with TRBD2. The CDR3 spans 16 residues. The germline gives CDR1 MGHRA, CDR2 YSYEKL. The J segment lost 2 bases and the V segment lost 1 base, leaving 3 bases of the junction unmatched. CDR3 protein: CASSQAPSGTYNEQFF. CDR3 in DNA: TGCGCCAGCAGCCAAGCCCCTAGCGGGACCTACAATGAGCAGTTCTTC.

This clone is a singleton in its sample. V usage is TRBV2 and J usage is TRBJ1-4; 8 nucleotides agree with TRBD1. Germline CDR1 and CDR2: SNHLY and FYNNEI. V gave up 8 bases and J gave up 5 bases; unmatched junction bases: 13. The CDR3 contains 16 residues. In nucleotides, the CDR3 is TGTGCCAGCTCGTTCGCACCGGGACAGGCGAATGAAAAACTGTTTTTT. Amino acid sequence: CASSFAPGQANEKLFF.

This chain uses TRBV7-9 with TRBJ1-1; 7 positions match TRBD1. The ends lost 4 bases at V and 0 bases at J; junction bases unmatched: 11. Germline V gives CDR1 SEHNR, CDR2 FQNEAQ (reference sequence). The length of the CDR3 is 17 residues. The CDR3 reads CASSYRQGGLLNTEAFF. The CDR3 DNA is TGTGCCAGCAGCTACCGACAGGGAGGCCTTCTGAACACTGAAGCTTTCTTT.

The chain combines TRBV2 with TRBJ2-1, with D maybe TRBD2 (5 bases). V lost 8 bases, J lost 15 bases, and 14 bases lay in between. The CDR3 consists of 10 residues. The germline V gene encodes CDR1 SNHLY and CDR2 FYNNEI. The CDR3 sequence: CASGREMRFF. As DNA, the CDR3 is TGTGCCAGCGGTAGGGAGATGCGGTTCTTC.

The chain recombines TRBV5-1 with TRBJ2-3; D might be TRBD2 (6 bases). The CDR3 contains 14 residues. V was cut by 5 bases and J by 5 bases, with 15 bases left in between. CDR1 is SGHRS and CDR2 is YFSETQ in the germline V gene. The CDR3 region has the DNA TGCGCCAGCAGTAAGGGAGGAGGCGAAGATACGCAGTATTTT. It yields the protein CASSKGGGEDTQYF.

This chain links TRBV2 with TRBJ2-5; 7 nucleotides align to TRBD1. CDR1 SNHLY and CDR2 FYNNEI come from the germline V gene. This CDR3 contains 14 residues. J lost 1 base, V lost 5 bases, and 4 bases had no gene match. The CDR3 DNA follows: TGTGCCAGCAGTAATCAGGGGGTCCAAGAGACCCAGTACTTC. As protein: CASSNQGVQETQYF. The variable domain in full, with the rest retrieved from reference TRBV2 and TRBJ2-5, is EPEVTQTPSHQVTQMGQEVILRCVPISNHLYFYWYRQILGQKVEFLVSFYNNEISEKSEIFDDQFSVERPDGSNFTLKIRSTKLEDSAMYFCASSNQGVQETQYFGPGTRLLVL.

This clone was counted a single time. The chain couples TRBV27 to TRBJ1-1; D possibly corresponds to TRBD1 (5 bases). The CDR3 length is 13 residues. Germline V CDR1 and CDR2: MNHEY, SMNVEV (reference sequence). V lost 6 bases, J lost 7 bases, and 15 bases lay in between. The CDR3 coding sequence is TGTGCCAGCAGGAAAGGGACTTTCAATGAAGCTTTCTTT. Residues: CASRKGTFNEAFF.

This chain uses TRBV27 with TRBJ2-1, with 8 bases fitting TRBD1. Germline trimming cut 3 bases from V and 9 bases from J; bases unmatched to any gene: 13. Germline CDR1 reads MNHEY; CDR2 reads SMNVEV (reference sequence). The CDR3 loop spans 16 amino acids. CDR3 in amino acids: CASSFIPRQGKGEQFF. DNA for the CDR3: TGTGCCAGCAGTTTTATTCCGCGACAGGGGAAGGGTGAGCAGTTCTTC.

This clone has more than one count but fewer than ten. CDR3 amino acids: CASGYREGNEKLFF. The CDR3 DNA reads as TGTGCCAGCGGCTACAGGGAGGGTAATGAAAAACTGTTTTTT. The chain links TRBV2 to TRBJ1-4; D is possibly TRBD1 (6 bases). The V end was cut by 8 bases, the J end by 4 bases, with 14 bases between. This CDR3 is 14 amino acids long. The germline V gene has CDR1 SNHLY and CDR2 FYNNEI.

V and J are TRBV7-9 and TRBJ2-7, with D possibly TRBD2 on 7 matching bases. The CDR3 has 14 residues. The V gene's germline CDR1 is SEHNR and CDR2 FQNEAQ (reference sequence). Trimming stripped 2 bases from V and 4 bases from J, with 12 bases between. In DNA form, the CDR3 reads TGTGCCAGCAGCTTACGGGGGGCGCGGTACGAGCAGTACTTC. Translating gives CASSLRGARYEQYF. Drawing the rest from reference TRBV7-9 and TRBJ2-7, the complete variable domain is DTGVSQNPRHKITKRGQNVTFRCDPISEHNRLYWYRQTLGQGPEFLTYFQNEAQLEKSRLLSDRFSAERPKGSFSTLEIQRTEQGDSAMYLCASSLRGARYEQYFGPGTRLTVT.